This T cell receptor beta chain was sequenced in a study of blood T cells in healthy people across ages. In the study overall: Template switching retrieved approximately one barcoded beta molecule for each two T cells.

This clonotype turned up a few times. What it binds is unknown. There are 15 residues in the CDR3. Per the germline V gene, CDR1 is MNHNY and CDR2 is SVGAGI (reference sequence). Trimming took 6 bases from V and 3 from J; bases not matched to a gene: 11. Sample donors were healthy Caucasian individuals that came from Russia, aged roughly 6 to 100. General study points: A roughly linear fall in TCR beta diversity per million T cells was seen with increasing age.

PCR was performed a second time for about 6 to 11 cycles using a sample-barcoded 5' primer and a J-beta primer mix. Each CDR3 protein is one row after TCRdb ran MiXCR on the 5' RACE reads. The table records about 1.7 million distinct CDR3 sequences, over 25% of them present only once. Sequenced: blood. The chain recombines TRBV6-6 with TRBJ2-7; the match to TRBD1 covers 7 bases. This TCR was sampled from a woman aged 30 to 39 in good health. CDR3 DNA sequence: TGTGCCAGCAGCCAAACGGACAGGCTCTACTACGAGCAGTACTTC. This gives the protein CASSQTDRLYYEQYF.